This T cell receptor (beta chain) came from a study of blood T cell repertoires in COVID-19. Overall study context: Collection of acute and convalescent COVID-19 samples took place in the United States, Italy and Spain. The cDNA or gDNA used as material had been derived from T cells, B-cell-depleted T cells, or PBMCs.

Per the study methods: Estimation of nucleated cell counts relied on the amplification of reference gene primers. Sequencing was performed with immunoSEQ multiplex PCR; in TCRdb, only in-frame clones are kept and a portion is missing. V and J calls and clone size are given by that table; D and trimming were obtained from the DNA. Of roughly 120,000 clones listed, 90% were seen once; the top ten hold 3.5% to 5%. Enrolled during active infection, Seattle patients were then followed longitudinally. The CDR3 contains 17 residues. The germline CDR1 and CDR2 sequences are LGHNA and YSLEER. The ends were cut back, 1 base at V and 0 bases at J, with 15 bases in the middle.

The chain couples TRBV4-3 to TRBJ1-2; TRBD1 is a possible D gene (5 bases). Material for sequencing was peripheral blood. This clonotype was obtained from a man between 60 and 70 years old with COVID-19, enrolled during active disease. The chain's CDR3 is CASSQGEGPPSNYGYTF. The CDR3 bases are TGCGCCAGCAGCCAAGGGGAGGGGCCTCCCTCTAACTATGGCTACACCTTC.